The 15 T cell receptor beta chains below all came from one sample that was sequenced in a study of control samples from healthy donors and cancer patients. The method was immunoSEQ multiplex PCR; TCRdb's version includes in-frame clones alone and lacks a portion of them. The table includes some 150,000 clones, roughly 92% detected once. Material for sequencing was blood. The receptors derive from a man aged 35-49 years in good health.

The chain employs TRBV6-2 or TRBV6-3 and TRBJ2-1, with a tentative D call TRBD2 (6 bases). Germline CDR1 MNHEY, CDR2 SVGEGT. This CDR3 comprises 17 residues. V lost 0 bases and J lost 7, with 19 bases in between. CDR3 nucleotides: TGTGCCAGCAGTTACTCGGGCCGGGACTCTCTAGGGAATGAGCAGTTCTTC. Translation: CASSYSGRDSLGNEQFF.

The chain combines TRBV19 with TRBJ1-1, with D possibly being TRBD1 (5 bases). V lost 6 bases, J lost 1 base, and 15 bases lay in between. Germline V gene data show CDR1 as LNHDA and CDR2 as SQIVND (reference sequence). CDR3 length: 15 residues. This CDR3 is CASSLYAGGNTEAFF. The CDR3 coding sequence is TGTGCCAGTAGCCTTTATGCGGGGGGGAACACTGAAGCTTTCTTT.

This clone appeared a few times. This chain joins TRBV2 and TRBJ1-1; D is undetermined. The CDR3 sequence is 12 residues long. V was pared by 8 bases and J by 4 bases, with 11 bases between. Germline V gene data show CDR1 as SNHLY and CDR2 as FYNNEI. This CDR3 is CASESFGTEAFF. CDR3 coding DNA: TGTGCCAGCGAGAGTTTCGGCACTGAAGCTTTCTTT.

The CDR3 coding sequence is TGTGCCAGCTCAAGGGACGTTAGCTCTGGAAACACCATATATTTT. This encodes CASSRDVSSGNTIYF. The chain links TRBV18 to TRBJ1-3, with D possibly matching TRBD1 (5 bases). Germline CDR1 is KGHSH and CDR2 is LQKENI. CDR3 length: 15 residues. V lost 5 bases to trimming and J lost 0 bases, with 11 bases between them.

The chain uses TRBV4-2 and TRBJ1-5, with D unresolved. V shed 1 base and J shed 11 bases, with 15 bases lying between them. This CDR3 has 14 amino acids. The germline gives CDR1 LGHNA, CDR2 YNFKEQ. The CDR3 protein is CASSQAGRSSAQHF. Here the CDR3 DNA reads TGTGCCAGCAGCCAAGCCGGCCGGAGTTCGGCCCAGCATTTT.

This clone was counted ten times or more. The V and J genes are TRBV27 and TRBJ2-7, with D possibly matching TRBD2 (5 bases). Germline lookup yields CDR1 MNHEY and CDR2 SMNVEV (reference sequence). V lost 5 bases and J 2 bases, leaving 19 bases between the germline ends. This CDR3 has 16 amino acids. The CDR3 spells CASSARRFGGTYEQYF. The CDR3 coding sequence is TGTGCCAGCAGTGCCCGGAGGTTCGGTGGGACCTACGAGCAGTACTTC.

The chain links TRBV4-3 to TRBJ1-3; D is undetermined. CDR3 length: 15 amino acids. Germline CDR1 LGHNA, CDR2 YSLEER. V was clipped by 4 bases and J by 0 bases, with 10 bases between them. In DNA form, the CDR3 reads TGCGCCAGCAGCCCAAGAAGGTCCTCTGGAAACACCATATATTTT. Its protein is CASSPRRSSGNTIYF.

This clone was counted a single time. The V gene is TRBV25-1, the J gene TRBJ1-4, with D perhaps matching TRBD1 (5 bases). The CDR3 loop spans 12 amino acids. Trimming shortened V by 4 bases and J by 8 bases, and 8 bases separated the two germline ends. Germline loops: CDR1 MGHDK, CDR2 SYGVNS. The CDR3 reads CASSVKGEKLFF. CDR3 DNA: TGTGCCAGCAGTGTAAAGGGGGAAAAACTGTTTTTT.

The rearrangement joins TRBV7-9 to TRBJ2-3; 10 nucleotides match TRBD2. The CDR3 has 18 residues. Per the germline V gene, CDR1 is SEHNR and CDR2 is FQNEAQ (reference sequence). J lost 5 bases, V lost 1 base, and 12 bases had no gene match. CDR3 in DNA: TGTGCCAGCAGCTTAGTACGGGGAGTAGCGGGAGGTGGAGATACGCAGTATTTT. Translated, it gives CASSLVRGVAGGGDTQYF.

The chain is built from TRBV5-1 and TRBJ1-2; 9 bases are a match to TRBD1. V trimming: 4 bases; J trimming: 3 bases; junction bases outside the gene matches: 10. The germline CDR1 and CDR2 sequences are SGHRS and YFSETQ. The CDR3 covers 16 residues. The DNA for the CDR3 is TGCGCCAGCAGCCTGGATGGGACAGGGACCCACTATGGCTACACCTTC. Translated: CASSLDGTGTHYGYTF.

CDR3 nucleotides: TGTGCCACCAGAGGGGGGCAGGGAAGGGCTTATGGCTACACCTTC. Amino acids: CATRGGQGRAYGYTF. V is TRBV6-5 and J is TRBJ1-2, with D tentatively TRBD1 (6 bases). V lost 10 bases to trimming and J lost 5 bases, with 23 bases between them. Germline V gives CDR1 MNHEY, CDR2 SVGAGI. CDR3 length equals 15 residues.

V and J are TRBV12-5 and TRBJ2-1; 7 nucleotides match TRBD1. Germline V gene sequence: CDR1 LGHNT, CDR2 FRNRAP. V was clipped by 2 bases and J by 0 bases; unmatched bases: 4. This CDR3 region has 16 residues. The CDR3, as DNA: TGTGCTAGTGGTTTGCCCGGACAGGTCTCCTACAATGAGCAGTTCTTC. Amino acid sequence: CASGLPGQVSYNEQFF.

J is TRBJ1-3 and V is TRBV21-1; the table assigns TRBD1, which was not confirmed against the DNA. TRBV21-1 represents a pseudogene. The CDR3 consists of 17 residues. The CDR3: CASSKEQGLAGGNTIYF. The CDR3 nucleotides are TGTGCCAGCAGCAAAGAGCAGGGTTTGGCCGGGGGAAACACCATATATTTT.

V usage is TRBV5-1 and J usage is TRBJ2-7; D is uncertain. The germline CDR1 and CDR2 sequences are SGHRS and YFSETQ. This CDR3 has 12 residues. The V end was cut by 0 bases, the J end by 4 bases, with 5 bases between. CDR3 nucleotides: TGCGCCAGCAGCTTGGAGGATTACGAGCAGTACTTC. Translated, it gives CASSLEDYEQYF.

V and J are TRBV14 and TRBJ2-7, with a tentative D call TRBD1 (6 bases). Looked up from germline, CDR1 is SGHDN and CDR2 is FVKESK. V shed 3 bases and J shed 7 bases, with 13 bases lying between them. The CDR3 covers 13 residues. The CDR3 is CASSHLTGKEQYF. The CDR3 DNA reads TGTGCCAGCAGCCATCTTACAGGGAAGGAGCAGTACTTC. Together with reference TRBV14 and TRBJ2-7, the CDR3 gives the full variable domain: EAGVTQFPSHSVIEKGQTVTLRCDPISGHDNLYWYRRVMGKEIKFLLHFVKESKQDESGMPNNRFLAERTGGTYSTLKVQPAELEDSGVYFCASSHLTGKEQYFGPGTRLTVT.